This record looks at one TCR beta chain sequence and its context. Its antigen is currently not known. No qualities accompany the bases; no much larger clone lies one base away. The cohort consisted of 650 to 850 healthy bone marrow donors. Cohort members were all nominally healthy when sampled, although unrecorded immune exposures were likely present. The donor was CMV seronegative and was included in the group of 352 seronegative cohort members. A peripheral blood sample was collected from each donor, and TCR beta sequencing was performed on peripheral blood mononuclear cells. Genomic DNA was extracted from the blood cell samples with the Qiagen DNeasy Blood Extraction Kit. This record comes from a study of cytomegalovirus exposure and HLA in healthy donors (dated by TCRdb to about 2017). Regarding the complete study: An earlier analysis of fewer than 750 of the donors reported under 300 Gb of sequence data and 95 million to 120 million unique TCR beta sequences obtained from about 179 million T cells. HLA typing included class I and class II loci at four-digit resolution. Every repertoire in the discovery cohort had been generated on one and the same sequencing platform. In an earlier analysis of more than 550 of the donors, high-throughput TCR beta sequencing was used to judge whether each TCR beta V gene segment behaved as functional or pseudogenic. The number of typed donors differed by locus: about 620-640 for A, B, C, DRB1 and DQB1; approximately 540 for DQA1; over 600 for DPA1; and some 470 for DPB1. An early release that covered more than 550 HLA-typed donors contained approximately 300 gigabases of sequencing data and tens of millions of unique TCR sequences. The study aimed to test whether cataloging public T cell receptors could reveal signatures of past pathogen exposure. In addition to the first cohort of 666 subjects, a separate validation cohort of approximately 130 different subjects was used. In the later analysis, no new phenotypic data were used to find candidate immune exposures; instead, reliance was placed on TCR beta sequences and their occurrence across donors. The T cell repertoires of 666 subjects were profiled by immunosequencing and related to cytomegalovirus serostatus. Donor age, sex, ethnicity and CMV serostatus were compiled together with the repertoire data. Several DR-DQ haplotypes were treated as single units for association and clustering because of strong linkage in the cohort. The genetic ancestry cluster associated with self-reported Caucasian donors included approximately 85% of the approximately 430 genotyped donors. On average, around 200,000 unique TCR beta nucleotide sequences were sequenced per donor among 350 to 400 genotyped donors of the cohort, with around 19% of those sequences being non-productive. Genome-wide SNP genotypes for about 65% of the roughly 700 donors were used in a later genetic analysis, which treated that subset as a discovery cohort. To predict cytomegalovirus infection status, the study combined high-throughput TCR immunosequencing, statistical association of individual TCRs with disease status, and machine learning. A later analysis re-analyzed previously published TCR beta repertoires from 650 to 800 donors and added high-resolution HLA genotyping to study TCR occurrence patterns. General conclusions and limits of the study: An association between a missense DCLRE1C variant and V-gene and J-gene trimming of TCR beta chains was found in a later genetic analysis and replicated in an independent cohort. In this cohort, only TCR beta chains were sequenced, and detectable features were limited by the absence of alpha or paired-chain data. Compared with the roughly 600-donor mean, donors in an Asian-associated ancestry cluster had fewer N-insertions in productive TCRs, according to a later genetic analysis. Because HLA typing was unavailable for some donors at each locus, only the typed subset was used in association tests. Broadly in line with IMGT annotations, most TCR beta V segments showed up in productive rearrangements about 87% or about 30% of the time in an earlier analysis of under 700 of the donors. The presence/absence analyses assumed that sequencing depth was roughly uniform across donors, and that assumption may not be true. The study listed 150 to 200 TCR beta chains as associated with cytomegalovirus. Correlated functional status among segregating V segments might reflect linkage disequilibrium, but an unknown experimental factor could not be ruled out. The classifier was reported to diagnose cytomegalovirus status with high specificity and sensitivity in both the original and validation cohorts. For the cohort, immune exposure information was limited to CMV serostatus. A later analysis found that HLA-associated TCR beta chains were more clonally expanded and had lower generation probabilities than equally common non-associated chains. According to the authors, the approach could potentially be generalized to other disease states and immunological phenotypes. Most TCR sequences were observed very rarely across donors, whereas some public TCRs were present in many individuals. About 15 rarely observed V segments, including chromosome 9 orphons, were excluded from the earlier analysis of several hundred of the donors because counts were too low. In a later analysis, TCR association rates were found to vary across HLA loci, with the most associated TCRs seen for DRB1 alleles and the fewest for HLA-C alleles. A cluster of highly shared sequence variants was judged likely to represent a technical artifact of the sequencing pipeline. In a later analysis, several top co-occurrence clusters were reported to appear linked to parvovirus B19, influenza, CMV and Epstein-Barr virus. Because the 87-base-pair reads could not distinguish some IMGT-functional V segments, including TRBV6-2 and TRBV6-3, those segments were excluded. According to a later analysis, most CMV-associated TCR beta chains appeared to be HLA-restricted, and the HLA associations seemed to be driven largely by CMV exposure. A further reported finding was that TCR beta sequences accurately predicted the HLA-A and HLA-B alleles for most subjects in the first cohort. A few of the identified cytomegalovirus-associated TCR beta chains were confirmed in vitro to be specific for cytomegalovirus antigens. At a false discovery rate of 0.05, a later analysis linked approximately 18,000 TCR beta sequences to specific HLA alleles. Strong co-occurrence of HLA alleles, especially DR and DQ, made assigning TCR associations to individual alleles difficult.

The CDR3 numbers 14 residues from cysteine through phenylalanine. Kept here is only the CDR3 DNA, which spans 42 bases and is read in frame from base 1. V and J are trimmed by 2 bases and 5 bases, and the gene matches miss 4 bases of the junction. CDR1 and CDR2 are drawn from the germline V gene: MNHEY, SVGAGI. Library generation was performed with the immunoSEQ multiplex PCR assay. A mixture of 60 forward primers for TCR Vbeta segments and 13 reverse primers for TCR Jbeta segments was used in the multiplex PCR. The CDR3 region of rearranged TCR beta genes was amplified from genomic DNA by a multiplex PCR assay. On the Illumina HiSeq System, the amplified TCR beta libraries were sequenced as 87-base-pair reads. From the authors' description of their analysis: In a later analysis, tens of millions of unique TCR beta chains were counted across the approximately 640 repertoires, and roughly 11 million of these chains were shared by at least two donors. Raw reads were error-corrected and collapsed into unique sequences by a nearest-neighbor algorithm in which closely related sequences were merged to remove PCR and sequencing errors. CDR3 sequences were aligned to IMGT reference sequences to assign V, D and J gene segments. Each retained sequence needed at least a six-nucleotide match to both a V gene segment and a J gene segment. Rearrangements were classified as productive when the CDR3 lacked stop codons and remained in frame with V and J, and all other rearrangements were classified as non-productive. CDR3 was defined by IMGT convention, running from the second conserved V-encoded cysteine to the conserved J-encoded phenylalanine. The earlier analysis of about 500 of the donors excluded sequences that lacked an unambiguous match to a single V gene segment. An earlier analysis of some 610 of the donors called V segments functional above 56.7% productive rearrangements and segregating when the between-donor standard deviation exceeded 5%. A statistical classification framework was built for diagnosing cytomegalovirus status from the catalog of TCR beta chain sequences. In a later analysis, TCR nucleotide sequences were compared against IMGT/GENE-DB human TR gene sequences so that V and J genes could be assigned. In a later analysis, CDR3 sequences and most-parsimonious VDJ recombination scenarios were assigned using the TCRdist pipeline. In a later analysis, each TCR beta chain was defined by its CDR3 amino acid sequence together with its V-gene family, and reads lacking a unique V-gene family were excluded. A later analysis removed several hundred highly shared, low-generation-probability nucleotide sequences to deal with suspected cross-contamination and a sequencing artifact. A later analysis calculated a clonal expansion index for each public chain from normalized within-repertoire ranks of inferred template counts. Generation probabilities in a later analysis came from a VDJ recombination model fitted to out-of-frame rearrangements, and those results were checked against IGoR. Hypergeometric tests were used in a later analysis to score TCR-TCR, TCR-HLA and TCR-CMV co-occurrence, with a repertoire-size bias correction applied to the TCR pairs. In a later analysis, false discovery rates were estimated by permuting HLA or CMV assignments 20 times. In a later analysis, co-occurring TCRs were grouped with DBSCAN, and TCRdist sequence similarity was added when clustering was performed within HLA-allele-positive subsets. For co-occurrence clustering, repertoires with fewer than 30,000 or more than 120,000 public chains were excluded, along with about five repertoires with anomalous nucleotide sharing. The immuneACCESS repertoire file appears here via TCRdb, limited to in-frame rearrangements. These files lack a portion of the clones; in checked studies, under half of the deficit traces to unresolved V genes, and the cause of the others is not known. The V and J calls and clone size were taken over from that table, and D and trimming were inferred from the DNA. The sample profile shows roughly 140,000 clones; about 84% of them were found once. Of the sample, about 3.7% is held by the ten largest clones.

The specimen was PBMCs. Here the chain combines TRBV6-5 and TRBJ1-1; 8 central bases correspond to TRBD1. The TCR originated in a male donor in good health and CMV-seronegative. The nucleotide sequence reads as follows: TGTGCCAGCAGTTACATTCAGGGGGCAACTGAAGCTTTCTTT. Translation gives CASSYIQGATEAFF.